The T cell receptor (beta chain) under discussion was sequenced for a study of OX40 agonist ivuxolimab in advanced cancers. Assay: immunoSEQ multiplex PCR; the TCRdb copy retains only in-frame clones and omits some. The sample lists around 97,000 clones, 86% occurring once. Trimming took 2 bases from V and 0 from J; bases not matched to a gene: 3. The CDR3 spans 16 residues. CDR1 and CDR2 (germline): SGHTA, FQGTGA. This TCR was recovered from an adult with an advanced solid tumor such as melanoma, head and neck, liver or kidney cancer. The input for sequencing was CD4+ or CD8+ T cells sorted from blood, taken in a trial of the OX40 agonist ivuxolimab. V is TRBV7-3 and J is TRBJ2-7; 11 bases map to TRBD1. The CDR3 bases are TGTGCCAGCAGCTTAGGAGGGACAGGGGGCTCCTACGAGCAGTACTTC. Translating gives CASSLGGTGGSYEQYF.